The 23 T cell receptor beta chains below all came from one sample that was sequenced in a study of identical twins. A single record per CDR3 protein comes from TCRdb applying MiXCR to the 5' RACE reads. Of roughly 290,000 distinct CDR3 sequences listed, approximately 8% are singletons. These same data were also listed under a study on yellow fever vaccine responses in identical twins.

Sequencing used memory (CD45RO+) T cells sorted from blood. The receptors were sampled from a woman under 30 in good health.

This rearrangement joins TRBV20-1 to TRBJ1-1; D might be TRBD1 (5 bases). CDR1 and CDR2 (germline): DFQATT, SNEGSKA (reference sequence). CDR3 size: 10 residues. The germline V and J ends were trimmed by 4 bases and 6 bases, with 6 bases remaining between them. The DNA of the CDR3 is TGCAGTGCTATACAGGCTGAAGCTTTCTTT. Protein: CSAIQAEAFF.

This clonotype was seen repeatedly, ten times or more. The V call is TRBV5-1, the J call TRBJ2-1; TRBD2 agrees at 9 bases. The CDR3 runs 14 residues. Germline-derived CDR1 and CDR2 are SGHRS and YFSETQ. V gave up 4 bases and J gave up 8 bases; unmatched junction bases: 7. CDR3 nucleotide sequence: TGCGCCAGCAGCGGCGGGGGGGATTACCATGAGCAGTTCTTC. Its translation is CASSGGGDYHEQFF. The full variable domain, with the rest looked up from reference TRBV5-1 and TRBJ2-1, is KAGVTQTPRYLIKTRGQQVTLSCSPISGHRSVSWYQQTPGQGLQFLFEYFSETQRNKGNFPGRFSGRQFSNSRSEMNVSTLELGDSALYLCASSGGGDYHEQFFGPGTRLTVL.

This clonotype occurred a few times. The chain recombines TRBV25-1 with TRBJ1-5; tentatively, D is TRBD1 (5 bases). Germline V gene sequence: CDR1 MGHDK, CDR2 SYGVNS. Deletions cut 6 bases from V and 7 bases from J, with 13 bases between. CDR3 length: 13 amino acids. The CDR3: CASRGQGGQPQHF. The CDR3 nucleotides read TGTGCCAGCAGGGGGCAGGGCGGGCAGCCCCAGCATTTT.

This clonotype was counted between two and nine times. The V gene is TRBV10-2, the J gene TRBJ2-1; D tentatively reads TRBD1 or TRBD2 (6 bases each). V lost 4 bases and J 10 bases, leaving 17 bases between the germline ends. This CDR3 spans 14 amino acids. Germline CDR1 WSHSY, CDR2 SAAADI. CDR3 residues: CASSGNWGAGEQFF. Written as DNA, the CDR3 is TGCGCCAGCAGTGGCAATTGGGGGGCCGGGGAGCAGTTCTTC.

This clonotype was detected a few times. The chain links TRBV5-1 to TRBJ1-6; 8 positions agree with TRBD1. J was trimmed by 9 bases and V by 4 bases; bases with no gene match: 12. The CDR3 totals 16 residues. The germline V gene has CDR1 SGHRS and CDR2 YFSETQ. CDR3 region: CASSPSGGQGGSPLHF. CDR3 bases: TGCGCCAGCAGCCCATCCGGCGGACAGGGTGGTTCACCCCTCCACTTT.

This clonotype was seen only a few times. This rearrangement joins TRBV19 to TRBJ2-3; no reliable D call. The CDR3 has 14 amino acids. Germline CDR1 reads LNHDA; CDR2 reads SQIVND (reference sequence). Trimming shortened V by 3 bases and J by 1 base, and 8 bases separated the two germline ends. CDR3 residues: CASSISSGTDTQYF. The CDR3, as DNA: TGTGCCAGTAGTATTTCATCCGGCACAGATACGCAGTATTTT.

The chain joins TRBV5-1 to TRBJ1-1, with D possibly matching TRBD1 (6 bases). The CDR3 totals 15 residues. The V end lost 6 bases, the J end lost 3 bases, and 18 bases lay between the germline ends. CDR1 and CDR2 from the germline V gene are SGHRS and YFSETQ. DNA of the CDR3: TGCGCCAGCACCGTAGGGCAGGGGCTCCACACTGAAGCTTTCTTT. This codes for CASTVGQGLHTEAFF.

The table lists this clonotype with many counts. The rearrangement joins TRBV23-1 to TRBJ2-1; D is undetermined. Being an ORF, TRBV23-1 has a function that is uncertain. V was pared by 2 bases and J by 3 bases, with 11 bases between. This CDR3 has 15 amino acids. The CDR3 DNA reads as TGCGCCAGCAGTCAAAAGGCTCTTGTCTACAATGAGCAGTTCTTC. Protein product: CASSQKALVYNEQFF.

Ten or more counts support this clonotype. The CDR3 here is CASSSLLVTVNYGYTF. CDR3 bases: TGTGCCAGCAGTTCTTTGTTAGTTACAGTTAACTATGGCTACACCTTC. The J gene is TRBJ1-2, the V gene TRBV12-3 or TRBV12-4, with D hard to call. This CDR3 region has 16 residues. The germline V and J ends were trimmed by 4 bases and 1 base, with 16 bases remaining between them.

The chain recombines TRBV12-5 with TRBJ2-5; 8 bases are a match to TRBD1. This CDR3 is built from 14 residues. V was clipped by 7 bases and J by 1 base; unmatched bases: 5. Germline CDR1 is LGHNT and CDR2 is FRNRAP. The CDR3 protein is CASAPDRVQETQYF. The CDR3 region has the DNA TGTGCTAGTGCCCCGGACAGGGTCCAAGAGACCCAGTACTTC.

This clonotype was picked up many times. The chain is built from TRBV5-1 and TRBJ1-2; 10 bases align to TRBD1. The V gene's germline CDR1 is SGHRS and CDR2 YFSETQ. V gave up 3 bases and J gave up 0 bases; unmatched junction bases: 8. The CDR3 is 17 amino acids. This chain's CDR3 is CASSWTGGPDSNYGYTF. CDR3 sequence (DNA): TGCGCCAGCAGCTGGACAGGGGGACCCGATTCTAACTATGGCTACACCTTC.

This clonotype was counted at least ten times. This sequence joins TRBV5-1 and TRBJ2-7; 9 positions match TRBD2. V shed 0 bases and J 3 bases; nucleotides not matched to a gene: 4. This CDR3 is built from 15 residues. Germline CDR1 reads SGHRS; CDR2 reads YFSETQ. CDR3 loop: CASSLGSGSHYEQYF. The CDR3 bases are TGCGCCAGCAGCTTGGGTAGCGGGAGCCACTACGAGCAGTACTTC.

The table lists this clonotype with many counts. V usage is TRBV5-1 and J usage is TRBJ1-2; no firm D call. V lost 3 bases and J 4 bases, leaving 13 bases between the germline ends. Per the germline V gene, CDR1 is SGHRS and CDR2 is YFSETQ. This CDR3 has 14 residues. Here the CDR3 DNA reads TGCGCCAGCAGCTCCACATCCCGGGGCTATGGCTACACCTTC. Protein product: CASSSTSRGYGYTF.

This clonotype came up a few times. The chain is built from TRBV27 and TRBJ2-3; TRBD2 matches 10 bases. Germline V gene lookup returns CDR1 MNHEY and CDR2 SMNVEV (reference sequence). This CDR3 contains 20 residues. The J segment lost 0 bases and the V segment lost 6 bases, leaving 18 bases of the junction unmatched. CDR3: CASRKATGTSDRRSTDTQYF. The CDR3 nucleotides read TGTGCCAGCAGAAAAGCTACCGGGACTAGCGACCGCCGAAGCACAGATACGCAGTATTTT.

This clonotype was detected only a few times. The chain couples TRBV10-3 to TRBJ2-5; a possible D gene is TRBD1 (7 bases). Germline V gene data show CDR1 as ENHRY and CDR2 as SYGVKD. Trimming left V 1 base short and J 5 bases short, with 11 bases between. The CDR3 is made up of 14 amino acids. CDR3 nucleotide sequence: TGTGCCATCAGTGAGTGGAGGGGGCGGGAGACCCAGTACTTC. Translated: CAISEWRGRETQYF.

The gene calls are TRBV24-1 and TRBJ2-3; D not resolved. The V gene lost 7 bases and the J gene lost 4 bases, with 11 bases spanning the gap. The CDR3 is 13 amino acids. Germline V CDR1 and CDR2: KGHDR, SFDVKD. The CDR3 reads CATSKVNADTQYF. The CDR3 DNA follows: TGTGCCACCAGCAAGGTCAACGCAGATACGCAGTATTTT.

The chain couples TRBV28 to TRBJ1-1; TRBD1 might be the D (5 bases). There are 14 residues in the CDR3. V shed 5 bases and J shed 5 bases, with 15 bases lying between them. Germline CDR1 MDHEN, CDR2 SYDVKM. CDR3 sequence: CASSTGAGGTEAFF. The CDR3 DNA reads TGTGCCAGCAGTACCGGGGCCGGGGGTACTGAAGCTTTCTTT.

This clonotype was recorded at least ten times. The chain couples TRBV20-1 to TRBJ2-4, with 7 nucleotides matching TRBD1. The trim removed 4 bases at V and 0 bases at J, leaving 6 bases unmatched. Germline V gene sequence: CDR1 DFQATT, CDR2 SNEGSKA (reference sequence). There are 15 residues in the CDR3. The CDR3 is CSANRGQLAKNIQYF. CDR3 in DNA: TGCAGTGCTAATAGGGGGCAGTTAGCCAAAAACATTCAGTACTTC.

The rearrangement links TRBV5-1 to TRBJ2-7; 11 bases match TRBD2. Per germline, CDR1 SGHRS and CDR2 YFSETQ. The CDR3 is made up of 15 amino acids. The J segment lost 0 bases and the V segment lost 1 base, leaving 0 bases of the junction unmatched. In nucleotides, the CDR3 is TGCGCCAGCAGCTTGACTAGCGGGAGCTCCTACGAGCAGTACTTC. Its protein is CASSLTSGSSYEQYF.

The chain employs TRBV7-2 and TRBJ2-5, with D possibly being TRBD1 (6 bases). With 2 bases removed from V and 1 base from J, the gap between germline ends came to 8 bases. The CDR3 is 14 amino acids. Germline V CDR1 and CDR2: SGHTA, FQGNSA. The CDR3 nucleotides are TGTGCCAGCAGCTTATACAGGGCCCAAGAGACCCAGTACTTC. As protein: CASSLYRAQETQYF.

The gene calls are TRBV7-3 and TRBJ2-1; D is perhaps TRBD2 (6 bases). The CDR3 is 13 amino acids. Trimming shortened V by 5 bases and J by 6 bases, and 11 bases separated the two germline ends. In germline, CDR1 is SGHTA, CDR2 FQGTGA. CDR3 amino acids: CASSLYGGNEQFF. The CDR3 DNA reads TGTGCCAGCAGCCTTTACGGGGGCAATGAGCAGTTCTTC.

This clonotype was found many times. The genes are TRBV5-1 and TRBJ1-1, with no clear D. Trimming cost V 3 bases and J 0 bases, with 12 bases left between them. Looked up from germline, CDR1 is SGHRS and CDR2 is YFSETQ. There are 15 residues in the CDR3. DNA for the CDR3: TGCGCCAGCAGCTCCCGTCAAAAGATGAACACTGAAGCTTTCTTT. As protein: CASSSRQKMNTEAFF.

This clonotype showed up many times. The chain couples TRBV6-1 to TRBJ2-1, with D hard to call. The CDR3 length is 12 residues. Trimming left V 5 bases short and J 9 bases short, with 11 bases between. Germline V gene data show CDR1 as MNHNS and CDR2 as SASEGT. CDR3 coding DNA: TGTGCCAGCAGTTCTCCATTGGGTGAGCAGTTCTTC. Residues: CASSSPLGEQFF.